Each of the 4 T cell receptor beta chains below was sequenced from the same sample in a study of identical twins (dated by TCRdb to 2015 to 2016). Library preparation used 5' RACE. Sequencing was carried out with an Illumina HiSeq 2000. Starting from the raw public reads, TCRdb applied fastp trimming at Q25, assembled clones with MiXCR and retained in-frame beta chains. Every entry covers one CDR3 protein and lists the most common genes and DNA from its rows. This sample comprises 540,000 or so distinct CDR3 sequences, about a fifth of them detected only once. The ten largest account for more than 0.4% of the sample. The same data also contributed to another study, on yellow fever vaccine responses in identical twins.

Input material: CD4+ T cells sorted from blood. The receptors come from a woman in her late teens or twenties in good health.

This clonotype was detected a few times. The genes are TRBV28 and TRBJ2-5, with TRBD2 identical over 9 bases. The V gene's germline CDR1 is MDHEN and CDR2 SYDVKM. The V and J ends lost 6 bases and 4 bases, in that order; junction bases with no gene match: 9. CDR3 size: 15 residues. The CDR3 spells CASSLLVAGVETQYF. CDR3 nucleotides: TGTGCCAGCAGCCTCCTGGTAGCGGGAGTAGAGACCCAGTACTTC. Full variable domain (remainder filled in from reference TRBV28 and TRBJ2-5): DVKVTQSSRYLVKRTGEKVFLECVQDMDHENMFWYRQDPGLGLRLIYFSYDVKMKEKGDIPEGYSVSREKKERFSLILESASTNQTSMYLCASSLLVAGVETQYFGPGTRLLVL.

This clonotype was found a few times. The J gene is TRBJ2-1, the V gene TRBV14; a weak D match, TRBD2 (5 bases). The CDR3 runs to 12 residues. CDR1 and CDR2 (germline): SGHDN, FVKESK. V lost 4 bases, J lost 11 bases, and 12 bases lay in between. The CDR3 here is CASSRLRDQQFF. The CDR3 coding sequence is TGTGCCAGCAGCCGGCTCCGGGATCAGCAGTTCTTC.

For the CDR3, the DNA is TGCGCCAGCAGCCTCTATTGGGACAGGGACTATTTGGATCAGCCCCAGCATTTT. This translates into CASSLYWDRDYLDQPQHF. The chain joins TRBV4-1 to TRBJ1-5; the match to TRBD1 covers 9 bases. Trimming at V came to 4 bases and at J to 5 bases, leaving 15 bases not matched to a gene. Germline V lookup: CDR1 MGHRA, CDR2 YSYEKL. This CDR3 is 18 amino acids long.

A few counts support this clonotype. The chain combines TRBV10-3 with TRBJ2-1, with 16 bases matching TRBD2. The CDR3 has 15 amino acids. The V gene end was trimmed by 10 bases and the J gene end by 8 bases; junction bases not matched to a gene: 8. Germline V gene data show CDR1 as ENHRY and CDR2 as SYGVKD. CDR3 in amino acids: CATGTSGGAGDEQFF. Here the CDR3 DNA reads TGTGCCACCGGGACTAGCGGGGGGGCCGGGGATGAGCAGTTCTTC.